The text below deals with one T cell receptor beta chain. Its antigen is undetermined. The record originates from a study of vaccination and CD4 T cells after COVID-19. V shed 2 bases and J shed 7 bases, with 10 bases lying between them. Per germline, CDR1 LNHDA and CDR2 SQIVND (reference sequence). The CDR3 extends over 13 amino acids. Sequencing of DNA taken from cultured CD4+ T cells relied on the Oncomine TCR Beta short-read assay. TCRdb fed the PCR reads into MiXCR, producing one record per CDR3 protein. This table holds fewer than 13,000 distinct CDR3 sequences, 60% to 65% found once. As for treatment: approximately nine-day PBMC culture with coronavirus spike peptide pools or control peptides (ViraFEST assay).

Input material: CD4+ T cells from blood, cultured in vitro. This chain uses TRBV19 with TRBJ2-3; either TRBD1 or TRBD2 may fit D (6 bases each). The sequence was collected from a human donor who had recovered from COVID-19. The CDR3 nucleotides read TGTGCCAGTAGTATACCGGGGGCATATACGCAGTATTTT. Protein sequence: CASSIPGAYTQYF. Together with reference TRBV19 and TRBJ2-3, the CDR3 gives the full variable domain: DGGITQSPKYLFRKEGQNVTLSCEQNLNHDAMYWYRQDPGQGLRLIYYSQIVNDFQKGDIAEGYSVSREKKESFPLTVTSAQKNPTAFYLCASSIPGAYTQYFGPGTRLTVL.